This TCR beta chain was found in a study of CD8 T cells in ankylosing spondylitis. The study, taken as a whole, reports: Reports say disease-linked clones showed up significantly more in matched ankylosing spondylitis synovial fluid.

Each CDR3 protein gets one entry after TCRdb re-called the 5' RACE reads with MiXCR. The table lists hundreds of thousands of distinct CDR3 sequences, 25% to 30% of them singletons. The germline CDR1 and CDR2 sequences are DFQATT and SNEGSKA (reference sequence). Deletions cut 6 bases from V and 6 bases from J, with 6 bases between. The CDR3 is made up of 10 amino acids. As for this clonotype: Its antigen remains unknown.

The receptor was isolated from a male donor with ankylosing spondylitis or in good health (not recorded which). The sequenced sample consisted of blood, either unsorted or a sorted T cell fraction (not recorded which). The chain is built from TRBV20-1 and TRBJ2-1, with D hard to call. CDR3 in amino acids: CSALGNEQFF. Written as DNA, the CDR3 is TGCAGTGCCCTGGGCAATGAGCAGTTCTTC.